Sequencing of this TCR beta chain was carried out in a study of control samples from healthy donors and cancer patients. The germline V and J ends were trimmed by 5 bases and 2 bases, with 12 bases remaining between them. This CDR3 has 15 residues. CDR1 is SEHNR, CDR2 FQNEAQ, per germline (reference sequence). Clones were sequenced by immunoSEQ multiplex PCR, and TCRdb holds only the in-frame ones, with some missing. Of 75,000 to 100,000 clones in the sample, just over 85% were seen once. The V and J genes are TRBV7-9 and TRBJ2-2; possibly TRBD1 for D (6 bases). The sequenced sample was blood. This receptor was taken from a man younger than 45 in good health. As DNA, the CDR3 is TGTGCCAGCAGCCTCCAGGGACATAACACCGGGGAGCTGTTTTTT. It translates to CASSLQGHNTGELFF.